The 21 T cell receptor beta chains in this list originate from one sample, sequenced in a study of regulatory and conventional T cells in RAG deficiency. The table came from immunoSEQ multiplex PCR; TCRdb's copy has only in-frame clones and leaves some out. Of tens of thousands of clones listed, around 89% are singletons. This sample was also put to use in a study of regulatory T cells. That work contributes: Primers: 52 TRBV forward and 13 TRBJ reverse.

Sequences were obtained from CD8+ T cells sorted from blood. These receptor sequences come from a human donor in good health.

This clone showed up just once. The V gene is TRBV5-1, the J gene TRBJ2-7, with D perhaps TRBD2 (6 bases). The CDR3 runs 14 residues. Deletions cut 4 bases from V and 4 bases from J, with 15 bases between. Looked up from germline, CDR1 is SGHRS and CDR2 is YFSETQ. The chain's CDR3 is CASSPAGSYYEQYF. The CDR3 region has the DNA TGCGCCAGCAGCCCCGCGGGGTCCTATTACGAGCAGTACTTC.

This clone has only a few counts. This sequence joins TRBV6-5 and TRBJ1-1, with a possible D match to TRBD1 (5 bases). V was trimmed by 2 bases and J by 4 bases, leaving 5 bases between them. Germline CDR1 and CDR2: MNHEY and SVGAGI. CDR3 length: 12 residues. The CDR3 protein is CASSYGGTEAFF. As DNA, the CDR3 is TGTGCCAGCAGTTACGGGGGCACTGAAGCTTTCTTT.

The J gene is TRBJ2-7, the V gene TRBV7-9, with D tentatively TRBD1 (5 bases). From germline, CDR1 is SEHNR and CDR2 FQNEAQ (reference sequence). Trimming shortened V by 1 base and J by 2 bases, and 12 bases separated the two germline ends. This CDR3 region has 15 residues. The DNA of the CDR3 is TGTGCCAGCAGCTTAGAAGGGGTAGGGGCCTACGAGCAGTACTTC. It encodes CASSLEGVGAYEQYF.

The chain recombines TRBV14 with TRBJ1-4; tentatively, D is TRBD1 (6 bases). V gave up 0 bases and J gave up 8 bases, with 25 bases separating them. Germline CDR1 and CDR2: SGHDN and FVKESK. The length of the CDR3 is 19 residues. CDR3 sequence (DNA): TGTGCCAGCAGCCAAGAGGGCCGGGGGGCCGTGGGGTCAGAGGAAAAACTGTTTTTT. Amino acids: CASSQEGRGAVGSEEKLFF.

The rearrangement links TRBV27 to TRBJ2-7, with 7 bases identical to TRBD1. The CDR3 consists of 14 residues. Unmatched junction bases numbered 6, after V lost 5 bases and J lost 2 bases. CDR1 and CDR2 (germline): MNHEY, SMNVEV (reference sequence). The CDR3 sequence: CASSVGTGAYEQYF. CDR3 coding DNA: TGTGCCAGCAGTGTAGGAACAGGGGCCTACGAGCAGTACTTC.

The rearrangement links TRBV19 to TRBJ2-7; D may be TRBD1 or TRBD2 (5 bases each). The CDR3 length is 14 residues. Trimming took 5 bases from V and 2 from J, leaving 13 bases between them. Germline assignment: CDR1 LNHDA and CDR2 SQIVND (reference sequence). The CDR3: CASSSRDVAYEQYF. CDR3 in DNA: TGTGCCAGTAGTTCCCGGGACGTTGCCTACGAGCAGTACTTC.

V gene TRBV11-2 combines with J gene TRBJ2-7; possibly TRBD1 for D (6 bases). Trimming took 1 base from V and 0 from J, leaving 10 bases between them. The CDR3 consists of 15 residues. Germline values: CDR1 SGHAT, CDR2 FQNNGV. The DNA of the CDR3 is TGTGCCAGCAGCTTAGCGTCCAGGGGCTCCTACGAGCAGTACTTC. Its translation is CASSLASRGSYEQYF.

This sequence joins TRBV6-5 and TRBJ2-6; D is ambiguous. CDR3 length: 15 amino acids. Deletions cut 3 bases from V and 0 bases from J, with 6 bases between. Per germline, CDR1 MNHEY and CDR2 SVGAGI. CDR3 loop: CASSYLTSGANVLTF. In DNA form, the CDR3 reads TGTGCCAGCAGTTATCTTACCTCTGGGGCCAACGTCCTGACTTTC.

The V and J genes are TRBV6-6 and TRBJ2-1; no definite D call. Germline CDR1 reads MNHNY; CDR2 reads SVGAGI (reference sequence). With 2 bases removed from V and 8 bases from J, the gap between germline ends came to 7 bases. The CDR3 consists of 12 residues. The CDR3 is CASSYSSYEQFF. In nucleotides, the CDR3 is TGTGCCAGCAGTTACAGTAGTTATGAGCAGTTCTTC.

The gene calls are TRBV9 and TRBJ2-3; TRBD2 might be the D (5 bases). The CDR3 runs 14 residues. Germline CDR1 reads SGDLS; CDR2 reads YYNGEE. V was trimmed by 3 bases and J by 4 bases, leaving 12 bases between them. Here the CDR3 reads CASSEETKADTQYF. CDR3 coding DNA: TGTGCCAGCAGCGAAGAGACTAAGGCAGATACGCAGTATTTT.

The chain couples TRBV6-1 to TRBJ2-5; no clear D. The J call may be wrong; the DNA end is better matched by TRBJ2-7. The CDR3 spans 10 residues. Germline CDR1 MNHNS, CDR2 SASEGT. The CDR3 DNA sequence: TGTGCCAGCAGCGTATACGAGCAGTACTTC. Translated, it gives CASSVYEQYF.

The chain joins TRBV7-8 to TRBJ1-1, with no clear D. This CDR3 region has 15 residues. V was clipped by 1 base and J by 0 bases, with 9 bases between them. The germline V gene encodes CDR1 SGHVS and CDR2 FQNEAQ. The CDR3 region is CASSLGWPLNTEAFF. The CDR3 coding sequence is TGTGCCAGCAGCTTAGGGTGGCCGTTGAACACTGAAGCTTTCTTT.

The chain carries TRBV9 and TRBJ2-2; 7 bases line up with TRBD2. This CDR3 is 15 amino acids long. CDR1 and CDR2 from the germline V gene are SGDLS and YYNGEE. Trimming removed 4 bases from V and 3 bases from J; junction bases left unmatched: 6. The CDR3 bases are TGTGCCAGCAGCCCCACTAGCGTCGACACCGGGGAGCTGTTTTTT. It specifies CASSPTSVDTGELFF.

This clone was seen a handful of times. The junction departs from germline at one end; a sequencing error may be responsible. The chain is built from TRBV10-2 and TRBJ2-7; 11 bases map to TRBD1. This CDR3 spans 15 amino acids. Germline-derived CDR1 and CDR2 are WSHSY and SAAADI. CDR3 DNA sequence: TGTGCCAGCAGCGAAACCGGGACAGGGGGCTACGAGCAGTACTTC. Translated, it gives CASSETGTGGYEQYF.

The V gene is TRBV5-5, the J gene TRBJ2-3, with 9 nucleotides matching TRBD2. Germline trimming cut 2 bases from V and 3 bases from J; bases unmatched to any gene: 4. There are 15 residues in the CDR3. Germline V gene data show CDR1 as SGHKS and CDR2 as YYEKEE (reference sequence). CDR3 loop: CASSFQREVTDTQYF. CDR3 nucleotide sequence: TGTGCCAGCAGCTTCCAGCGGGAGGTAACAGATACGCAGTATTTT. The full variable domain, in which reference TRBV5-5 and TRBJ2-3 provide the parts outside the CDR3, is DAGVTQSPTHLIKTRGQQVTLRCSPISGHKSVSWYQQVLGQGPQFIFQYYEKEERGRGNFPDRFSARQFPNYSSELNVNALLLGDSALYLCASSFQREVTDTQYFGPGTRLTVL.

The chain joins TRBV7-9 to TRBJ2-2; either TRBD1 or TRBD2 may supply D (5 bases each). Trimming cost V 5 bases and J 0 bases, with 13 bases left between them. CDR1 and CDR2 (germline): SEHNR, FQNEAQ (reference sequence). The CDR3 consists of 16 residues. The CDR3 sequence is CASSRTPGPNTGELFF. CDR3 nucleotide sequence: TGTGCCAGCAGCCGGACACCGGGACCGAACACCGGGGAGCTGTTTTTT.

The chain recombines TRBV19 with TRBJ2-3; D may be TRBD2 (5 bases). The germline CDR1 and CDR2 sequences are LNHDA and SQIVND (reference sequence). The V gene lost 3 bases and the J gene lost 1 base, with 8 bases spanning the gap. This CDR3 spans 14 amino acids. The CDR3 nucleotides read TGTGCCAGTAGTATTACAGCGGGCACAGATACGCAGTATTTT. Its protein product is CASSITAGTDTQYF.

This clone was counted a single time. V usage is TRBV7-9 and J usage is TRBJ1-1; 7 bases are a match to TRBD1. The CDR3 consists of 15 residues. V lost 1 base and J lost 3; bases outside the gene matches: 5. The germline CDR1 and CDR2 sequences are SEHNR and FQNEAQ (reference sequence). The CDR3 DNA reads as TGTGCCAGCAGCTTAGAAACAGGGGTTTACACTGAAGCTTTCTTT. As protein: CASSLETGVYTEAFF.

J is TRBJ2-7 and V is TRBV19; 10 nucleotides line up with TRBD1. Germline V gene lookup returns CDR1 LNHDA and CDR2 SQIVND (reference sequence). Losses at the gene ends were 4 bases for V and 3 bases for J; bases not matched to a gene: 6. The CDR3 loop spans 15 amino acids. The CDR3 here is CASSTGTGAGYEQYF. The DNA of the CDR3 is TGTGCCAGTAGTACCGGGACAGGGGCTGGCTACGAGCAGTACTTC.

The chain is built from TRBV7-2 and TRBJ2-3, with D maybe TRBD1 (6 bases). This CDR3 is built from 18 residues. CDR1 and CDR2 (germline): SGHTA, FQGNSA. Trimming shortened V by 1 base and J by 5 bases, and 22 bases separated the two germline ends. CDR3 bases: TGTGCCAGCAGCTTAGAAGCTCCTCCACTGGGGGCGGGAGATACGCAGTATTTT. Translated, it gives CASSLEAPPLGAGDTQYF.

The rearrangement links TRBV6-5 to TRBJ1-1; a weak D match, TRBD1 (6 bases). CDR1 and CDR2 from the germline V gene are MNHEY and SVGAGI. V was cut by 4 bases and J by 1 base, with 13 bases left in between. The CDR3 has 15 amino acids. The CDR3 sequence is CASSSLGGPNTEAFF. The CDR3 coding sequence is TGTGCCAGCAGTTCCTTGGGGGGCCCGAACACTGAAGCTTTCTTT.